The 14 T cell receptor beta chains below all came from one sample that was sequenced in a study of cytomegalovirus exposure and HLA in healthy donors. PCR used 60 Vbeta primers and 13 Jbeta primers. Sequenced by immunoSEQ multiplex PCR; TCRdb stores in-frame clones only, minus some. This table holds about 130,000 clones, over 75% found once. Sequencing was done on a sample of PBMCs. The receptors come from a man in his thirties or forties in good health and CMV-seronegative.

The chain employs TRBV29-1 and TRBJ1-1, with D uncertain. From germline, CDR1 is SQVTM and CDR2 ANQGSEA. The length of the CDR3 is 12 residues. CDR3 protein: CSFHRGDTEAFF. The CDR3 DNA sequence: TGCAGTTTCCACCGGGGAGACACTGAAGCTTTCTTT.

This chain links TRBV18 with TRBJ2-7; D might be TRBD1 (5 bases). Germline loops: CDR1 KGHSH, CDR2 LQKENI. Trimming removed 3 bases from V and 3 bases from J, with 12 bases in between. The CDR3 totals 14 residues. CDR3 nucleotide sequence: TGTGCCAGCTCACCTTTGGGGCAGTTCTACGAGCAGTACTTC. Amino acids: CASSPLGQFYEQYF. The whole variable domain, remainder taken from reference TRBV18 and TRBJ2-7, is NAGVMQNPRHLVRRRGQEARLRCSPMKGHSHVYWYRQLPEEGLKFMVYLQKENIIDESGMPKERFSAEFPKEGPSILRIQQVVRGDSAAYFCASSPLGQFYEQYFGPGTRLTVT.

The V gene is TRBV18, the J gene TRBJ2-7; 9 nucleotides align to TRBD2. Germline V gene data show CDR1 as KGHSH and CDR2 as LQKENI. V shed 1 base and J 3 bases; nucleotides not matched to a gene: 1. CDR3 length equals 14 residues. The CDR3 DNA is TGTGCCAGCTCACCACGTAGCGGGAGCTACGAGCAGTACTTC. This sequence encodes CASSPRSGSYEQYF.

This clone was seen a few times. V gene TRBV4-3 combines with J gene TRBJ2-3, with 8 bases that match TRBD2. The germline V gene has CDR1 LGHNA and CDR2 YSLEER. This CDR3 comprises 16 residues. Germline trimming cut 0 bases from V and 2 bases from J; bases unmatched to any gene: 4. The CDR3 region is CASSQESSGYTDTQYF. CDR3 coding DNA: TGCGCCAGCAGCCAAGAGTCTAGCGGGTACACAGATACGCAGTATTTT.

The gene calls are TRBV9 and TRBJ2-3; D call uncertain. V lost 2 bases and J 2 bases, leaving 12 bases between the germline ends. Per the germline V gene, CDR1 is SGDLS and CDR2 is YYNGEE. This CDR3 comprises 15 residues. CDR3 sequence reads: CASSVRSAATDTQYF. DNA of the CDR3: TGTGCCAGCAGCGTGAGGTCGGCGGCCACAGATACGCAGTATTTT.

The chain employs TRBV27 and TRBJ2-1; 12 nucleotides line up with TRBD2. V shed 6 bases, J shed 3 bases, and the junction held 3 bases outside the gene matches. The CDR3 covers 15 residues. The germline CDR1 and CDR2 sequences are MNHEY and SMNVEV (reference sequence). CDR3 nucleotides: TGTGCCAGCAGCCTGGGACTAGCGGGCTACAATGAGCAGTTCTTC. Its translation is CASSLGLAGYNEQFF.

As concerns this clone: A read error may account for a junction end that differs from germline. The chain has TRBV6-5 and TRBJ1-2; D ambiguous. CDR1 MNHEY and CDR2 SVGAGI come from the germline V gene. The CDR3 spans 13 residues. As DNA, the CDR3 is TGTGCCAGCAGTTACCTCTCCGGGTCTGTCCGAATCTTC. Amino acid sequence: CASSYLSGSVRIF.

The chain employs TRBV5-6 and TRBJ1-2, with 8 bases lining up with TRBD1. CDR1 and CDR2 (germline): SGHDT, YYEEEE. The V gene end was trimmed by 6 bases and the J gene end by 3 bases; junction bases not matched to a gene: 10. The CDR3 has 15 residues. CDR3 DNA sequence: TGTGCCAGCAACGACGGGGACAGGTTTCACTATGGCTACACCTTC. Residues: CASNDGDRFHYGYTF. Together with reference TRBV5-6 and TRBJ1-2, the CDR3 gives the full variable domain: DAGVTQSPTHLIKTRGQQVTLRCSPKSGHDTVSWYQQALGQGPQFIFQYYEEEERQRGNFPDRFSGHQFPNYSSELNVNALLLGDSALYLCASNDGDRFHYGYTFGSGTRLTVV.

The V gene is TRBV13, the J gene TRBJ1-1; TRBD1 aligns across 8 bases. This CDR3 has 15 amino acids. J lost 5 bases, V lost 5 bases, and 10 bases had no gene match. Germline CDR1 and CDR2: PRHDT and FYEKMQ (reference sequence). The CDR3 DNA sequence: TGTGCCAGCAGCGCTGACGGACAGGGACTGACTGAAGCTTTCTTT. It codes for CASSADGQGLTEAFF.

V gene TRBV4-1 combines with J gene TRBJ2-4; no definite D call. This CDR3 spans 17 amino acids. Trimming cost V 4 bases and J 0 bases, with 16 bases left between them. In germline, CDR1 is MGHRA, CDR2 YSYEKL. The CDR3 DNA reads as TGCGCCAGCAGCCGCGACGCGGCAGAACTAGCCAAAAACATTCAGTACTTC. The encoded protein is CASSRDAAELAKNIQYF.

This clone was seen only a few times. The chain recombines TRBV28 with TRBJ2-1, with D possibly matching TRBD1 (6 bases). The CDR3 totals 14 residues. Trimming left V 2 bases short and J 5 bases short, with 10 bases between. Germline V gene sequence: CDR1 MDHEN, CDR2 SYDVKM. CDR3 nucleotides: TGTGCCAGCAGTTTAGGGGGCCGGGACAATGAGCAGTTCTTC. The encoded protein is CASSLGGRDNEQFF.

A few counts support this clone. The chain employs TRBV19 and TRBJ1-1; no firm D call. The CDR3 is made up of 14 amino acids. With 6 bases removed from V and 5 bases from J, the gap between germline ends came to 16 bases. The V gene's germline CDR1 is LNHDA and CDR2 SQIVND (reference sequence). This CDR3 is CASRKRGGRTEAFF. Here the CDR3 DNA reads TGTGCCAGTAGGAAACGAGGAGGGCGGACTGAAGCTTTCTTT.

The J gene is TRBJ1-5, the V gene TRBV5-1; possible D gene TRBD1, 5 bases. The V end was cut by 3 bases, the J end by 9 bases, with 16 bases between. Per germline, CDR1 SGHRS and CDR2 YFSETQ. CDR3 size: 14 residues. In DNA, the CDR3 is TGCGCCAGCAGCTCAGGGTCCGGAGGGTGGCCCCAGCATTTT. Protein sequence: CASSSGSGGWPQHF.

The genes are TRBV9 and TRBJ1-4; possibly TRBD1 for D (5 bases). Trimming removed 4 bases at V and 6 bases at J, with 16 bases between. The CDR3 length is 15 residues. Per the germline V gene, CDR1 is SGDLS and CDR2 is YYNGEE. In nucleotides, the CDR3 is TGTGCCAGCAGCTCACCCTTGGAAGGGGATGAAAAACTGTTTTTT. It is translated as CASSSPLEGDEKLFF. The whole variable domain, remainder taken from reference TRBV9 and TRBJ1-4, is DSGVTQTPKHLITATGQRVTLRCSPRSGDLSVYWYQQSLDQGLQFLIQYYNGEERAKGNILERFSAQQFPDLHSELNLSSLELGDSALYFCASSSPLEGDEKLFFGSGTQLSVL.